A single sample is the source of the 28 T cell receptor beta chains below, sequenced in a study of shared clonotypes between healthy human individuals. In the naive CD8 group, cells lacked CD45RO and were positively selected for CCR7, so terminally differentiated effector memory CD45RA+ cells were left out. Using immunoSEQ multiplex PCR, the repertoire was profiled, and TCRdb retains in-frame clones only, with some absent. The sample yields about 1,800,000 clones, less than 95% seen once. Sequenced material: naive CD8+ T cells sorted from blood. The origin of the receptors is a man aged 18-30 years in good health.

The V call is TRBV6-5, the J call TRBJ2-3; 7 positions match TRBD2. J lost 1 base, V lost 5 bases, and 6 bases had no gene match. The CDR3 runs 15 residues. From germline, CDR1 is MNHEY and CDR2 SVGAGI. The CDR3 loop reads CASSILAGGTDTQYF. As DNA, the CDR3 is TGTGCCAGCAGTATTTTAGCGGGCGGCACAGATACGCAGTATTTT.

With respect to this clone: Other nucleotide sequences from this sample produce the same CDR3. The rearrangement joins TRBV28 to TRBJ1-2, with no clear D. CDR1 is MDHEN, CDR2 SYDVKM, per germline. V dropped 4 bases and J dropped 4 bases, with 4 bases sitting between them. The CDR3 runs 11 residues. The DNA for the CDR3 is TGTGCCAGCAGTTACGGCTATGGCTACACCTTC. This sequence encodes CASSYGYGYTF.

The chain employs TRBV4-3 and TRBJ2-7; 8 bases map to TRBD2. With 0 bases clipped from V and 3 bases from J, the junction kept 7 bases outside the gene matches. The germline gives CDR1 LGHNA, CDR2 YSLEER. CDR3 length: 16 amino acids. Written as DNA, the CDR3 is TGCGCCAGCAGCCAAGAGGCGAGCGGGAGCCTCTACGAGCAGTACTTC. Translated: CASSQEASGSLYEQYF.

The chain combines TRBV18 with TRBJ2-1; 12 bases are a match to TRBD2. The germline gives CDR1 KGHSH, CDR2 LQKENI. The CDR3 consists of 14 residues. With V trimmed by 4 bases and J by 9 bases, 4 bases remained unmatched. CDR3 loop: CASSRLAGVVEQFF. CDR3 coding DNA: TGTGCCAGCTCACGACTAGCGGGGGTAGTTGAGCAGTTCTTC.

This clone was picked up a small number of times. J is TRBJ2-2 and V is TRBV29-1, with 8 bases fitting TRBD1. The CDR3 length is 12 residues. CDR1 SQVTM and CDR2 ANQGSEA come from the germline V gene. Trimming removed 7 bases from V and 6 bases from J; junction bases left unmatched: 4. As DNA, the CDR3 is TGCAGCGCCCGGACAGGGCCCGGGGAGCTGTTTTTT. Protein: CSARTGPGELFF.

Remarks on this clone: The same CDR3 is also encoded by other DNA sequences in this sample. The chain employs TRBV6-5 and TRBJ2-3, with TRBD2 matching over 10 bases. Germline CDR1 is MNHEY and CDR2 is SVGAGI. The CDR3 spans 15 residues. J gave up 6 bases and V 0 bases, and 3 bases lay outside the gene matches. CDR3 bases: TGTGCCAGCAGTTACTCGCTAGCGGGGGCGGATACGCAGTATTTT. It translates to CASSYSLAGADTQYF.

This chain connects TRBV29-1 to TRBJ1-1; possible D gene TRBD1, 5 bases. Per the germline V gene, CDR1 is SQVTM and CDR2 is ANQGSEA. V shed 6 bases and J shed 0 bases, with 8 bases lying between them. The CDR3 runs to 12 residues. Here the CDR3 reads CSVLDMNTEAFF. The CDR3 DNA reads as TGCAGCGTATTGGACATGAACACTGAAGCTTTCTTT.

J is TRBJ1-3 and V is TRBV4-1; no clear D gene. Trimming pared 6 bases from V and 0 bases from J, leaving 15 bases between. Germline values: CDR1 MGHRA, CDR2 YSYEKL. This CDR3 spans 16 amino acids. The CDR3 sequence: CASREGAASSGNTIYF. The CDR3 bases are TGCGCCAGCAGAGAAGGAGCGGCTAGCTCTGGAAACACCATATATTTT.

This chain's CDR3 is CASRPAENTGELFF. The CDR3 bases are TGTGCCAGCAGGCCAGCGGAAAACACCGGGGAGCTGTTTTTT. The chain links TRBV25-1 to TRBJ2-2, with D perhaps matching TRBD2 (5 bases). Per the germline V gene, CDR1 is MGHDK and CDR2 is SYGVNS. This CDR3 is built from 14 residues. The ends were cut back, 6 bases at V and 2 bases at J, with 10 bases in the middle.

The CDR3 DNA reads TGTGCCAGCAGTACTCCGGACTGGGGCTACGAGCAGTACTTC. Encoded protein: CASSTPDWGYEQYF. The chain links TRBV28 to TRBJ2-7, with a weak D call TRBD2 (5 bases). The CDR3 runs to 14 residues. CDR1 is MDHEN, CDR2 SYDVKM, per germline. Trimming took 5 bases from V and 3 from J, leaving 14 bases between them.

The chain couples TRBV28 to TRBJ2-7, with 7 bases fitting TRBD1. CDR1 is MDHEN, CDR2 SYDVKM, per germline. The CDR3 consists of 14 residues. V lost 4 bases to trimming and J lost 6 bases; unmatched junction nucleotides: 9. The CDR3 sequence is CASSWGRGTVEQYF. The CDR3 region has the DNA TGTGCCAGCAGTTGGGGCAGGGGGACAGTCGAGCAGTACTTC.

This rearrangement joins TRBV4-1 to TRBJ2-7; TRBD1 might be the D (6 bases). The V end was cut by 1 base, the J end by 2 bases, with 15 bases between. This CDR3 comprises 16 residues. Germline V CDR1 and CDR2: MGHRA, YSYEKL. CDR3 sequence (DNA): TGCGCCAGCAGCCAAGGGGGGCTGGCGGATACCTACGAGCAGTACTTC. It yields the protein CASSQGGLADTYEQYF.

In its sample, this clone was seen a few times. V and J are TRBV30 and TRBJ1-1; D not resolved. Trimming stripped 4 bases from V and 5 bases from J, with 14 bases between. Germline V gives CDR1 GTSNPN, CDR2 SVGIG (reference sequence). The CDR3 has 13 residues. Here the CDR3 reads CAWKDEGLTEAFF. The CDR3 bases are TGTGCCTGGAAAGATGAGGGATTGACTGAAGCTTTCTTT. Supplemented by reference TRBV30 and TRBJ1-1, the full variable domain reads SQTIHQWPATLVQPVGSPLSLECTVEGTSNPNLYWYRQAAGRGLQLLFYSVGIGQISSEVPQNLSASRPQDRQFILSSKKLLLSDSGFYLCAWKDEGLTEAFFGQGTRLTVV.

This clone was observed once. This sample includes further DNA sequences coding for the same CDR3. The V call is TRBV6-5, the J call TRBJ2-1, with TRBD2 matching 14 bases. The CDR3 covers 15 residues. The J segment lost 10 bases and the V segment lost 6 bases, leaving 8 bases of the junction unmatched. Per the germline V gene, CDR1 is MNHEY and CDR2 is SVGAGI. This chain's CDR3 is CASSPGLAGVGEQFF. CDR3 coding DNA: TGTGCCAGCAGCCCGGGACTAGCGGGAGTAGGGGAGCAGTTCTTC.

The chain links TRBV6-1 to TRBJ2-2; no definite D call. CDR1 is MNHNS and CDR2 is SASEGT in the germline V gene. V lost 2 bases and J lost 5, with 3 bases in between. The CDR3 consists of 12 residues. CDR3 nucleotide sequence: TGTGCCAGCAGTGAAATAACCGGGGAGCTGTTTTTT. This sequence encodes CASSEITGELFF.

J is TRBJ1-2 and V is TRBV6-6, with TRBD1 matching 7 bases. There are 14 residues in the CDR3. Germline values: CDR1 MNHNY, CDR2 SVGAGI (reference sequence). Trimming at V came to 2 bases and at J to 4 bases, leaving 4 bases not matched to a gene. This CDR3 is CASSYEGAFYGYTF. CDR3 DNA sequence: TGTGCCAGCAGTTACGAGGGGGCCTTCTATGGCTACACCTTC.

The CDR3 DNA reads TGTGCCAGCAGCTCGGTGGGGGGGGTAGACTATGGCTACACCTTC. This gives the protein CASSSVGGVDYGYTF. V gene TRBV7-9 combines with J gene TRBJ1-2; D perhaps matches TRBD1 (5 bases). The CDR3 covers 15 residues. Deletions cut 4 bases from V and 3 bases from J, with 15 bases between. The germline V gene encodes CDR1 SEHNR and CDR2 FQNEAQ (reference sequence).

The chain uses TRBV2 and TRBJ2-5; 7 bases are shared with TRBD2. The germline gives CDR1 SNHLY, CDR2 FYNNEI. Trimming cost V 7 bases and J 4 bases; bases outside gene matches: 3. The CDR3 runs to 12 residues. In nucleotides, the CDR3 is TGTGCCAGCAAATGGGGGGGAGAGACCCAGTACTTC. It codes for CASKWGGETQYF.

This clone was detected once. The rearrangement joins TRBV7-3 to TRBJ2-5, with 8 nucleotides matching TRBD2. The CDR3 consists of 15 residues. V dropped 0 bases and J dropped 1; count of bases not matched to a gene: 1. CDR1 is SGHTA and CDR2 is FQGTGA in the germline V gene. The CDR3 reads CASSLTGTSQETQYF. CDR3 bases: TGTGCCAGCAGCTTAACCGGGACTAGCCAAGAGACCCAGTACTTC.

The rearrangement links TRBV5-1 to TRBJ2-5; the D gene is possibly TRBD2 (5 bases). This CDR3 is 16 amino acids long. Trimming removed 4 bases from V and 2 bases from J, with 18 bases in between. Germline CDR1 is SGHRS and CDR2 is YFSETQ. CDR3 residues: CASSGKDGLSQETQYF. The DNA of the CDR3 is TGCGCCAGCAGCGGCAAGGACGGACTCTCGCAAGAGACCCAGTACTTC.

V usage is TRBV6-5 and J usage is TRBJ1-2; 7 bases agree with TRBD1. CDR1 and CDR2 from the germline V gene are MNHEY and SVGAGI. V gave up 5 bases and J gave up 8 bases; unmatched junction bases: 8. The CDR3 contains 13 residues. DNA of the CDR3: TGTGCCAGCAGTCCCGGGACAGCCCTCGGCTACACCTTC. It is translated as CASSPGTALGYTF.

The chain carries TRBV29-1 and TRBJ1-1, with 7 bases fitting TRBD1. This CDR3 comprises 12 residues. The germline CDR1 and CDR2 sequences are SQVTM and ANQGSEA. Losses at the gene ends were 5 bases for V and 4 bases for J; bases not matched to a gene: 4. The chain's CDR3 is CSVLAGGTEAFF. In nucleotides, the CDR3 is TGCAGCGTTTTGGCAGGGGGCACTGAAGCTTTCTTT.

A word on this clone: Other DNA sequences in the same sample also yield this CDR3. The CDR3 DNA follows: TGTGCCAGCAGCCTGGGAGGGGACACTGAAGCTTTCTTT. Its protein is CASSLGGDTEAFF. The chain is built from TRBV9 and TRBJ1-1, with D perhaps TRBD1 (5 bases). Germline V lookup: CDR1 SGDLS, CDR2 YYNGEE. Trimming removed 4 bases from V and 3 bases from J, with 10 bases in between. The CDR3 has 13 residues. Complete variable domain (other parts from reference TRBV9 and TRBJ1-1): DSGVTQTPKHLITATGQRVTLRCSPRSGDLSVYWYQQSLDQGLQFLIQYYNGEERAKGNILERFSAQQFPDLHSELNLSSLELGDSALYFCASSLGGDTEAFFGQGTRLTVV.

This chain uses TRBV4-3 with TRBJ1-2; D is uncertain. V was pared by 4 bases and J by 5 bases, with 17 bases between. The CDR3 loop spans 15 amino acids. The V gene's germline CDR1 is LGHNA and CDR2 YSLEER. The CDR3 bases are TGCGCCAGCAGCCCGGGCGTAGGGAGTGAATATGGCTACACCTTC. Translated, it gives CASSPGVGSEYGYTF.

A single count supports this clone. The CDR3 nucleotides are TGTGCCATCAGTGACGGGACAGGGGCCCCCGAGCAGTACTTC. Amino acids: CAISDGTGAPEQYF. This sequence joins TRBV10-3 and TRBJ2-7, with 10 bases identical to TRBD1. Germline CDR1 reads ENHRY; CDR2 reads SYGVKD. V shed 3 bases and J 6 bases; nucleotides not matched to a gene: 5. The CDR3 is made up of 14 amino acids.

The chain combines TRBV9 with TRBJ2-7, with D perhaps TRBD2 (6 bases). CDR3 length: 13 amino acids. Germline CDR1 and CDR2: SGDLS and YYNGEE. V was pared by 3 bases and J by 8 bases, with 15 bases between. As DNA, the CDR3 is TGTGCCAGCAGCGATTCCGGAGGGGCTAAGCAGTACTTC. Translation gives CASSDSGGAKQYF.

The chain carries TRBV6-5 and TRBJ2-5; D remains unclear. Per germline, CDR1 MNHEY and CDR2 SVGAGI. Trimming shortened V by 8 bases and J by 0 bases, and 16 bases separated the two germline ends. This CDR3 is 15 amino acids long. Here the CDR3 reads CASGVEYTDQETQYF. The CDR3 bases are TGTGCCAGCGGAGTCGAATACACCGACCAAGAGACCCAGTACTTC.

Here the CDR3 reads CASRDASGAYEQYF. The CDR3 coding sequence is TGCGCCAGCAGAGATGCTAGCGGAGCCTACGAGCAGTACTTC. This rearrangement joins TRBV5-1 to TRBJ2-7; 7 bases align to TRBD2. Germline loops: CDR1 SGHRS, CDR2 YFSETQ. The CDR3 runs 14 residues. J gave up 2 bases and V 5 bases, and 7 bases lay outside the gene matches.